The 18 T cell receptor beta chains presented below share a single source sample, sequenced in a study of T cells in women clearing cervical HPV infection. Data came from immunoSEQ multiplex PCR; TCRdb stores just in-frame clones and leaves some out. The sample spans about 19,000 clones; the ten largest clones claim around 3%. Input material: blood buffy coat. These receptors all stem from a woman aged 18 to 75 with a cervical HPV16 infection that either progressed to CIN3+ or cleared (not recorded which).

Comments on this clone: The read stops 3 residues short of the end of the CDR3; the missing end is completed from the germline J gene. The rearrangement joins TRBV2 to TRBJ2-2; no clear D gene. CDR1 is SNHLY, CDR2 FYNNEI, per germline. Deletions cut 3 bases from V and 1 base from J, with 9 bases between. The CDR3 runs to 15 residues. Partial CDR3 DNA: TGTGCCAGCAGTGAGTTGGGCAGGAACACCGGGGAG. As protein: CASSELGRNTGE. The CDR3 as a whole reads CASSELGRNTGELFF.

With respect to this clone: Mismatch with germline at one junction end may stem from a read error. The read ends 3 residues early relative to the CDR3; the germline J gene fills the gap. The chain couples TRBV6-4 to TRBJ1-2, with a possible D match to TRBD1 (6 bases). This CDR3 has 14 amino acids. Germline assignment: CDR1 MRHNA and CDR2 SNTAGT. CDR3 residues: CATSAEQGVGGYTF. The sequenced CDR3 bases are TGTGCCACCAGTGCGGAACAGGGCGTTGGAGGC.

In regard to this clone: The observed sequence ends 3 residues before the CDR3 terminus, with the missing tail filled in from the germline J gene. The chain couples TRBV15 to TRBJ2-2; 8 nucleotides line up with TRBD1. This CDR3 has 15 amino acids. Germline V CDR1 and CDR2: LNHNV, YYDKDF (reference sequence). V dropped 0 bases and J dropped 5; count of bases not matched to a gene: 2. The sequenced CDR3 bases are TGTGCCACCAGCAGAGAGACAGGGGAAACCGGGGAG. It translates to CATSRETGETGE. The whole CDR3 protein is CATSRETGETGELFF. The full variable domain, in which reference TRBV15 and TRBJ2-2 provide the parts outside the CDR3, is DAMVIQNPRYQVTQFGKPVTLSCSQTLNHNVMYWYQQKSSQAPKLLFHYYDKDFNNEADTPDNFQSRRPNTSFCFLDIRSPGLGDTAMYLCATSRETGETGELFFGEGSRLTVL.

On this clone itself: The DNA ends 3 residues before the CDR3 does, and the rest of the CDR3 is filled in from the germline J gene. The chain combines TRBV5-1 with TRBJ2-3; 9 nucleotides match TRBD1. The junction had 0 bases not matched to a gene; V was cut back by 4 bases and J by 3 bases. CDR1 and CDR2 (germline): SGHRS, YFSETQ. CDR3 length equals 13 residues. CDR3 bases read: TGCGCCAGCAGCGGGACAGGGACAGATACG. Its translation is CASSGTGTDT. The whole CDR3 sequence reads CASSGTGTDTQYF. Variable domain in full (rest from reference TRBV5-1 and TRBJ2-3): KAGVTQTPRYLIKTRGQQVTLSCSPISGHRSVSWYQQTPGQGLQFLFEYFSETQRNKGNFPGRFSGRQFSNSRSEMNVSTLELGDSALYLCASSGTGTDTQYFGPGTRLTVL.

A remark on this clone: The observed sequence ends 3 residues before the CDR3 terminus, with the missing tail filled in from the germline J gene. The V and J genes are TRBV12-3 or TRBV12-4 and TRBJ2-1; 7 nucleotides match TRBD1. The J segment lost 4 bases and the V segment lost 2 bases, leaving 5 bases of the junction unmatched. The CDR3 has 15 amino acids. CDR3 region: CASSLRDSLYNEQFF. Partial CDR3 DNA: TGTGCCAGCAGTTTAAGGGACAGCTTATACAATGAG.

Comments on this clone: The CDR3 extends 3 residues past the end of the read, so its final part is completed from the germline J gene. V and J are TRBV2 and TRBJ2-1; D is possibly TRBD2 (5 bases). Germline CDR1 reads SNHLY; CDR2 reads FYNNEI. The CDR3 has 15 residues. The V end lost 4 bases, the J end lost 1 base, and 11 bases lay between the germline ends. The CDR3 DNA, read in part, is TGTGCCAGCAGTGGGAGGACTGCATCCTACAATGAG. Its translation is CASSGRTASYNE. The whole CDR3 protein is CASSGRTASYNEQFF.

CDR3 region: CAWSEGGGYTF. The CDR3 bases that were read are TGTGCCTGGAGTGAGGGCGGGGGC. The genes are TRBV30 and TRBJ1-2; D unresolved. The read gets to within 3 residues of the CDR3 end, and the germline J gene fills in the rest. In germline, CDR1 is GTSNPN, CDR2 SVGIG (reference sequence). The CDR3 has 11 residues. The entire variable domain, with the rest obtained from reference TRBV30 and TRBJ1-2, is as follows: SQTIHQWPATLVQPVGSPLSLECTVEGTSNPNLYWYRQAAGRGLQLLFYSVGIGQISSEVPQNLSASRPQDRQFILSSKKLLLSDSGFYLCAWSEGGGYTFGSGTRLTVV.

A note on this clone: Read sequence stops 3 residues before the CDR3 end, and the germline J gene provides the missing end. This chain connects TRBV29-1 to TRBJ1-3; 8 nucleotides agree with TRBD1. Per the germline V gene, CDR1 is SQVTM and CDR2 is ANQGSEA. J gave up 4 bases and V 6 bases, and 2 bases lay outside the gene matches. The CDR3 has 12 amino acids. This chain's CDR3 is CSVRTGGNTIYF. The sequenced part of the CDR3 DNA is TGCAGCGTCCGGACAGGGGGAAACACC.

The covered CDR3 bases are TGTGCCAGTAGTGTCAGGGCTGTCAAAAACATT. Its translation is CASSVRAVKNI. The entire CDR3 protein is CASSVRAVKNIQYF. The chain joins TRBV19 to TRBJ2-4, with D maybe TRBD1 (5 bases). The read terminates 3 residues before the CDR3 end, so the remaining end is supplied by the germline J gene. Germline CDR1 reads LNHDA; CDR2 reads SQIVND (reference sequence). Trimming left V 5 bases short and J 3 bases short, with 11 bases between. CDR3 length: 14 amino acids.

CDR3 DNA (partial): TGTGCCAGTAGTTCGCGGGGAGCCCGAGAGACC. Amino acids: CASSSRGARET. The CDR3 in full is CASSSRGARETQYF. The rearrangement uses TRBV19 and TRBJ2-5, with a tentative D call TRBD2 (6 bases). The missing CDR3 end, 3 residues past where the read stops, is filled in from the germline J gene. Germline CDR1 is LNHDA and CDR2 is SQIVND (reference sequence). The V gene lost 5 bases and the J gene lost 4 bases, with 14 bases spanning the gap. This CDR3 contains 14 residues.

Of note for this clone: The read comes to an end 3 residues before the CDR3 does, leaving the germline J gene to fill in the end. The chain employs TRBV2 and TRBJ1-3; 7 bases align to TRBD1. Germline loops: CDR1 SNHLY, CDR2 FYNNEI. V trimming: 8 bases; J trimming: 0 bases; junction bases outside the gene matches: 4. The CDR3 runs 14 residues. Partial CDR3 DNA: TGTGCCAGCCGGGAGGGGGCCTCTGGAAACACC. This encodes CASREGASGNT. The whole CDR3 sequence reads CASREGASGNTIYF.

Incomplete CDR3 DNA: TGTGCCAGCAGCCGGACCGGGGGGGCCGGGGGAGAGACC. This gives the protein CASSRTGGAGGET. The CDR3, in full, reads CASSRTGGAGGETQYF. The rearrangement links TRBV7-6 to TRBJ2-5; 8 bases are a match to TRBD2. The read ends 3 residues early relative to the CDR3; the germline J gene fills the gap. The germline V gene has CDR1 SGHVS and CDR2 FNYEAQ. This CDR3 region has 16 residues. J was trimmed by 4 bases and V by 5 bases; bases with no gene match: 12.

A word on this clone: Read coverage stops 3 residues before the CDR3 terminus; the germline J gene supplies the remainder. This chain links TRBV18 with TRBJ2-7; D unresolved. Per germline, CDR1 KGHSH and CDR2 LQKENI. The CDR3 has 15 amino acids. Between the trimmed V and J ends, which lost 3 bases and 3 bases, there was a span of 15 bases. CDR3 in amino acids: CASSPRRPMGYEQYF. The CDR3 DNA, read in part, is TGTGCCAGCTCACCCCGGCGGCCTATGGGCTACGAG.

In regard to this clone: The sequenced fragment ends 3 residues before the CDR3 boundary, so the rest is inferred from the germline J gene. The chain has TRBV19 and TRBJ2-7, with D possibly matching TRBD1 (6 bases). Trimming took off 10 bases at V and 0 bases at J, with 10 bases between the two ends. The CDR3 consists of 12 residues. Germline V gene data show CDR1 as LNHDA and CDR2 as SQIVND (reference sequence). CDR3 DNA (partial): TGTGCCACTACGGACAGCTCCTACGAG. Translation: CATTDSSYE. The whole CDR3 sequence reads CATTDSSYEQYF.

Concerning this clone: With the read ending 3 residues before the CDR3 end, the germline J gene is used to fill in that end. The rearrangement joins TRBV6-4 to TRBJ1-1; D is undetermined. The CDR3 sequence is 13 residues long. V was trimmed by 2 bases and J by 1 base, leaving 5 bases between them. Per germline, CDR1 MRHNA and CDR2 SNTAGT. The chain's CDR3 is CASSDRPNTEAFF. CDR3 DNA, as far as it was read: TGTGCCAGCAGTGACAGGCCGAACACTGAA.

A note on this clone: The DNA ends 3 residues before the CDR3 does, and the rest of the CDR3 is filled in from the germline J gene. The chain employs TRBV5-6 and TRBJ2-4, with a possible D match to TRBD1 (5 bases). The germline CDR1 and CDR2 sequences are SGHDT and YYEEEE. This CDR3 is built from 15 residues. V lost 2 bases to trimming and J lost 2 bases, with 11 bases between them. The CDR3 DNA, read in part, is TGTGCCAGCAGCTTACAGGAGTTCTCCAAAAACATT. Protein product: CASSLQEFSKNI. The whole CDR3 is CASSLQEFSKNIQYF.

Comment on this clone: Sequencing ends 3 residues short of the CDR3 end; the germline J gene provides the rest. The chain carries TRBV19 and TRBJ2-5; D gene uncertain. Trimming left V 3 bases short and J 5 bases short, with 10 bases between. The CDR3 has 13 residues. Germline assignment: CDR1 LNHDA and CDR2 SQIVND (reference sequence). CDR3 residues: CASSIVAAETQYF. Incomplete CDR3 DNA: TGTGCCAGTAGTATCGTGGCGGCGGAGACC.

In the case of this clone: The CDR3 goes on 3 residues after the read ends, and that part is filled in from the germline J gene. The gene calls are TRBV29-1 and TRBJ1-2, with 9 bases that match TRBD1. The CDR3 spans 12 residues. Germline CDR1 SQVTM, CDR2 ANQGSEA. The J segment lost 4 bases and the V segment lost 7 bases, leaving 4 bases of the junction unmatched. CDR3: CSGDRAGYGYTF. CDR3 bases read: TGCAGCGGGGACAGGGCGGGCTATGGC.